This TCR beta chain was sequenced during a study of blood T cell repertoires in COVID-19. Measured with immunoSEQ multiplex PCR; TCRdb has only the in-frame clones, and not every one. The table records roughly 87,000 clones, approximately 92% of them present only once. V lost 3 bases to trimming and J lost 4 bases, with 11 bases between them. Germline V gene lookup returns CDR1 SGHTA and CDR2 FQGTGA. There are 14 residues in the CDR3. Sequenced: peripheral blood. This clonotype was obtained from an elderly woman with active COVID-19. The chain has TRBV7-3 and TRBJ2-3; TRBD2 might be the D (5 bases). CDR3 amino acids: CASSLDSPPDTQYF. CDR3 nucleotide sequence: TGTGCCAGCAGCTTGGACTCCCCCCCAGATACGCAGTATTTT.